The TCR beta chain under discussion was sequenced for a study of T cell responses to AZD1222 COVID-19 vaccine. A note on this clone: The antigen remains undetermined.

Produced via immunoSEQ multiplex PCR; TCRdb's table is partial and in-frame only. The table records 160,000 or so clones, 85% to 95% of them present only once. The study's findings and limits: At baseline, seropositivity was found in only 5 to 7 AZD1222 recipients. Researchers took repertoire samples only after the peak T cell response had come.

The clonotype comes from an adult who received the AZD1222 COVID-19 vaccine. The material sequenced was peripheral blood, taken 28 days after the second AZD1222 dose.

The CDR3 here is CASSPGLADYNEQFF. The CDR3 DNA reads as TGTGCCAGCAGCCCGGGACTAGCGGACTACAATGAGCAGTTCTTC. The chain recombines TRBV3-1 (or the pseudogene TRBV3-2) with TRBJ2-1; TRBD2 aligns across 11 bases. Germline CDR1 reads LGHDT; CDR2 reads YNNKEL (reference sequence). The CDR3 length is 15 residues. Trimming took 4 bases from V and 3 from J; bases not matched to a gene: 2.